Listed here are 17 T cell receptor beta chains from one sample, sequenced in a study of post-analysis software for immune sequencing data. Study-wide findings and caveats: Elevated frequency relative to controls characterized a handful of TRBV segments in patients, TRBV5-6, TRBV5-1 and TRBV20-1 among them.

Antigens for these TCRs are unknown. Prepared libraries of TCR beta cDNA carried unique molecular identifiers. Each CDR3 protein gets one entry after TCRdb re-called the PCR reads with MiXCR. The sample yields 400,000 to 500,000 distinct CDR3 sequences, approximately 38% seen once. Sample: blood. These receptor sequences come from a girl aged 2 to 9 with multiple sclerosis.

The CDR3 nucleotides are TGTGCCAGCAGCTTAGTGGGGGAAACTTTCTTT. The encoded protein is CASSLVGETFF. The gene calls are TRBV7-2 and TRBJ1-1; perhaps TRBD1 as D (5 bases). This CDR3 is 11 amino acids long. Per germline, CDR1 SGHTA and CDR2 FQGNSA. The germline V and J ends were trimmed by 1 base and 12 bases, with 9 bases remaining between them. Looking up the rest from reference TRBV7-2 and TRBJ1-1 gives the full variable domain: GAGVSQSPSNKVTEKGKDVELRCDPISGHTALYWYRQSLGQGLEFLIYFQGNSAPDKSGLPSDRFSAERTGGSVSTLTIQRTQQEDSAVYLCASSLVGETFFGQGTRLTVV.

About this clonotype itself: Since the CDR3 does not end with the conserved phenylalanine or tryptophan, this likely comes from a read error. It is unclear where the CDR3 begins or ends on the DNA, so no DNA is shown, and the CDR3 is as TCRdb lists it. The rearrangement links TRBV28 to TRBJ2-7. The CDR3 adds up to 12 amino acids, both ends counted. Germline V gives CDR1 MDHEN, CDR2 SYDVKM. CDR3 residues: CASSLAKAEEYL.

This clonotype was seen a few times. This chain links TRBV2 with TRBJ2-1, with D unclear. Germline CDR1 and CDR2: SNHLY and FYNNEI. The CDR3 covers 14 residues. V was clipped by 4 bases and J by 8 bases, with 15 bases between them. In DNA form, the CDR3 reads TGTGCCAGCAGTGTGGGTCAGTTCGTGGATGAGCAGTTCTTC. Translation gives CASSVGQFVDEQFF. The complete variable domain, with remaining parts taken from reference TRBV2 and TRBJ2-1, reads EPEVTQTPSHQVTQMGQEVILRCVPISNHLYFYWYRQILGQKVEFLVSFYNNEISEKSEIFDDQFSVERPDGSNFTLKIRSTKLEDSAMYFCASSVGQFVDEQFFGPGTRLTVL.

The chain carries TRBV7-7 and TRBJ2-2, with 13 bases matching TRBD2. The germline CDR1 and CDR2 sequences are SSHAT and FNYEAQ (reference sequence). This CDR3 is built from 19 residues. The V segment lost 3 bases and the J segment 5 bases; nucleotides outside the gene matches: 12. CDR3 sequence reads: CASSLGWTSGGSITGELFF. For the CDR3, the DNA is TGTGCCAGCAGCTTGGGATGGACTAGCGGGGGATCAATTACCGGGGAGCTGTTTTTT.

This clonotype was seen at least ten times. The gene calls are TRBV28 and TRBJ1-5, with 8 bases fitting TRBD1. With V trimmed by 8 bases and J by 5 bases, 2 bases remained unmatched. The CDR3 has 12 residues. Germline CDR1 is MDHEN and CDR2 is SYDVKM. CDR3 bases: TGTGCCAGCCGGACAGGGCATCAGCCCCAGCATTTT. Residues: CASRTGHQPQHF.

This clonotype was seen a few times. The chain couples TRBV13 to TRBJ2-7, with 9 bases identical to TRBD2. Trimming took 0 bases from V and 4 from J; bases not matched to a gene: 4. From germline, CDR1 is PRHDT and CDR2 FYEKMQ (reference sequence). The CDR3 runs to 15 residues. The chain's CDR3 is CASSLGGTSTYEQYF. In DNA form, the CDR3 reads TGTGCCAGCAGCTTAGGAGGGACTAGCACTTACGAGCAGTACTTC.

This clonotype was detected a few times. V and J are TRBV6-1 and TRBJ2-4; a possible D gene is TRBD1 (6 bases). The J call could be wrong; TRBJ2-7 is a better fit for the DNA end. Germline V gene sequence: CDR1 MNHNS, CDR2 SASEGT. The CDR3 is 15 amino acids. DNA for the CDR3: TGTGCCAGCAGCTCAGGGGCAGAAGGGCCTTACGAGCAGTACTTC. Encoded protein: CASSSGAEGPYEQYF.

The V and J genes are TRBV27 and TRBJ2-3; D remains unclear. Trimming stripped 2 bases from V and 6 bases from J, with 6 bases between. CDR3 length: 12 residues. CDR1 is MNHEY and CDR2 is SMNVEV in the germline V gene (reference sequence). The CDR3 region is CASSLLLDTQYF. DNA of the CDR3: TGTGCCAGCAGTTTACTGTTGGATACGCAGTATTTT.

Here the CDR3 DNA reads TGTGCCAGCCTGGGACTAGCGGGATCCTACGAGCAGTACTTC. Its translation: CASLGLAGSYEQYF. J is TRBJ2-7 and V is TRBV6-2 or TRBV6-3; TRBD2 aligns across 13 bases. V dropped 8 bases and J dropped 1; count of bases not matched to a gene: 2. The CDR3 loop spans 14 amino acids. Per the germline V gene, CDR1 is MNHEY and CDR2 is SVGEGT.

The gene calls are TRBV6-5 and TRBJ2-1; a possible D gene is TRBD1 (5 bases). The CDR3 sequence is 13 residues long. Germline lookup yields CDR1 MNHEY and CDR2 SVGAGI. Trimming took 5 bases from V and 7 from J, leaving 12 bases between them. For the CDR3, the DNA is TGTGCCAGCAGTAAGACAGACTGGAATGAGCAGTTCTTC. Translation gives CASSKTDWNEQFF.

There are a few counts of this clonotype. This sequence joins TRBV6-2 or TRBV6-3 and TRBJ2-7, with D perhaps matching TRBD1 or TRBD2 (5 bases each). The germline V gene has CDR1 MNHEY and CDR2 SVGEGT. The CDR3 runs to 13 residues. V lost 7 bases and J 1 base, leaving 11 bases between the germline ends. CDR3 sequence: CASNRGGSYEQYF. In DNA, the CDR3 is TGTGCCAGCAACCGTGGGGGTTCCTACGAGCAGTACTTC.

V is TRBV25-1 and J is TRBJ1-4, with 7 bases matching TRBD1. This CDR3 region has 14 residues. CDR1 and CDR2 from the germline V gene are MGHDK and SYGVNS. The V and J ends lost 7 bases and 4 bases, in that order; junction bases with no gene match: 6. CDR3 sequence (DNA): TGTGCCAGCACAGGGGGAAGAGTTAATGAAAAACTGTTTTTT. It encodes CASTGGRVNEKLFF. Supplemented by reference TRBV25-1 and TRBJ1-4, the full variable domain reads EADIYQTPRYLVIGTGKKITLECSQTMGHDKMYWYQQDPGMELHLIHYSYGVNSTEKGDLSSESTVSRIRTEHFPLTLESARPSHTSQYLCASTGGRVNEKLFFGSGTQLSVL.

This clonotype appeared a few times. The chain uses TRBV18 and TRBJ2-1; 7 bases match TRBD1. The germline V gene encodes CDR1 KGHSH and CDR2 LQKENI. V lost 0 bases, J lost 4 bases, and 6 bases stayed unmatched. This CDR3 is 16 amino acids long. As DNA, the CDR3 is TGTGCCAGCTCACCACCCGGGACAGAAAAATACAATGAGCAGTTCTTC. This sequence encodes CASSPPGTEKYNEQFF.

V gene TRBV5-6 combines with J gene TRBJ2-1, with TRBD2 as a possible D gene (7 bases). Germline V gene sequence: CDR1 SGHDT, CDR2 YYEEEE. There are 13 residues in the CDR3. Trimming took 0 bases from V and 8 from J, leaving 9 bases between them. The CDR3 loop reads CASSLGGGYEQFF. The CDR3, as DNA: TGTGCCAGCAGCTTGGGCGGGGGCTATGAGCAGTTCTTC.

This clonotype was recorded many times. CDR3 loop: CASSLSGRNLYEQYF. CDR3 bases: TGCGCCAGCAGCCTGTCGGGGCGGAACCTCTACGAGCAGTACTTC. The genes are TRBV5-1 and TRBJ2-7; perhaps D is TRBD1 or TRBD2 (5 bases each). Looked up from germline, CDR1 is SGHRS and CDR2 is YFSETQ. V dropped 4 bases and J dropped 3 bases, with 17 bases sitting between them. This CDR3 comprises 15 residues.

This clonotype was counted a few times. This rearrangement joins TRBV20-1 to TRBJ2-5; 9 bases match TRBD2. V lost 3 bases, J lost 5 bases, and 7 bases stayed unmatched. The germline CDR1 and CDR2 sequences are DFQATT and SNEGSKA (reference sequence). This CDR3 spans 14 amino acids. The CDR3 DNA sequence: TGCAGTGCTAGCGGTAGCGGGAGAGCGGAGACCCAGTACTTC. It codes for CSASGSGRAETQYF.

The gene calls are TRBV28 and TRBJ1-5, with TRBD1 matching 12 bases. The CDR3 length is 15 residues. The trim removed 6 bases at V and 5 bases at J, leaving 5 bases unmatched. Per germline, CDR1 MDHEN and CDR2 SYDVKM. As DNA, the CDR3 is TGTGCCAGCAGGCTGGGACAGGGGGCTTATCAGCCCCAGCATTTT. The encoded protein is CASRLGQGAYQPQHF. Variable domain in full (rest from reference TRBV28 and TRBJ1-5): DVKVTQSSRYLVKRTGEKVFLECVQDMDHENMFWYRQDPGLGLRLIYFSYDVKMKEKGDIPEGYSVSREKKERFSLILESASTNQTSMYLCASRLGQGAYQPQHFGDGTRLSIL.